The 28 T cell receptor beta chains in this list originate from one sample, sequenced in a study of T cell responses to AZD1222 COVID-19 vaccine. The data were produced by immunoSEQ multiplex PCR, yet TCRdb's version contains in-frame clones alone and is incomplete. The sample includes 120,000 to 150,000 clones, approximately 91% of them seen just once. The sequences come from peripheral blood, collected 28 days after the second AZD1222 dose. The receptors here all came from an adult who received the AZD1222 COVID-19 vaccine.

J is TRBJ2-7 and V is TRBV5-5, with TRBD1 identical over 8 bases. J was trimmed by 0 bases and V by 3 bases; bases with no gene match: 5. The CDR3 spans 15 residues. Germline loops: CDR1 SGHKS, CDR2 YYEKEE (reference sequence). The CDR3 sequence: CASSWSGQGSYEQYF. In nucleotides, the CDR3 is TGTGCCAGCAGCTGGAGTGGACAGGGCTCCTACGAGCAGTACTTC.

This clone was found once. V gene TRBV2 combines with J gene TRBJ2-2, with D tentatively TRBD1 (6 bases). Germline V gene data show CDR1 as SNHLY and CDR2 as FYNNEI. The CDR3 has 13 amino acids. Trimming stripped 7 bases from V and 5 bases from J, with 11 bases between. The CDR3 is CASKDSWTGELFF. CDR3 sequence (DNA): TGTGCCAGCAAGGACAGCTGGACCGGGGAGCTGTTTTTT.

The CDR3 bases are TGTGCCAGCAGTTACCCGCCAGGGGCGACTGGGGCCAACGTCCTGACTTTC. Its protein is CASSYPPGATGANVLTF. The genes are TRBV27 and TRBJ2-6, with D perhaps TRBD1 (6 bases). The germline V gene encodes CDR1 MNHEY and CDR2 SMNVEV (reference sequence). The CDR3 has 17 amino acids. The ends were cut back, 4 bases at V and 2 bases at J, with 15 bases in the middle.

Only a few counts were recorded for this clone. V usage is TRBV7-2 and J usage is TRBJ1-1, with D tentatively TRBD1 (6 bases). The CDR3 length is 15 residues. Germline assignment: CDR1 SGHTA and CDR2 FQGNSA. Deletions cut 5 bases from V and 8 bases from J, with 21 bases between. CDR3 coding DNA: TGTGCCAGCAGCCCCGACTCCCACAGGGCCCTAGAAGCTTTCTTT. Its translation: CASSPDSHRALEAFF.

The chain couples TRBV19 to TRBJ1-2; D unresolved. Germline V CDR1 and CDR2: LNHDA, SQIVND (reference sequence). The CDR3 loop spans 14 amino acids. Trimming pared 3 bases from V and 3 bases from J, leaving 11 bases between. CDR3: CASSIPGRDYGYTF. Written as DNA, the CDR3 is TGTGCCAGTAGTATCCCTGGTAGGGACTATGGCTACACCTTC.

The chain carries TRBV5-1 and TRBJ1-1, with 7 bases matching TRBD1. The CDR3 spans 16 residues. Germline CDR1 reads SGHRS; CDR2 reads YFSETQ. Trimming cost V 4 bases and J 5 bases; bases outside gene matches: 14. CDR3 bases: TGCGCCAGCAGCCAAACAGGGGTAGAGGGTGTGACTGAAGCTTTCTTT. Its protein product is CASSQTGVEGVTEAFF.

In its sample, this clone was seen once. V is TRBV19 and J is TRBJ1-5; 7 positions match TRBD1. The CDR3 is made up of 14 amino acids. Germline V CDR1 and CDR2: LNHDA, SQIVND (reference sequence). Trimming at V came to 3 bases and at J to 2 bases, leaving 1 base not matched to a gene. DNA of the CDR3: TGTGCCAGTAGTATTGGGACAGGCAATCAGCCCCAGCATTTT. It translates to CASSIGTGNQPQHF. Full variable domain (rest looked up from reference TRBV19 and TRBJ1-5): DGGITQSPKYLFRKEGQNVTLSCEQNLNHDAMYWYRQDPGQGLRLIYYSQIVNDFQKGDIAEGYSVSREKKESFPLTVTSAQKNPTAFYLCASSIGTGNQPQHFGDGTRLSIL.

This clone has a handful of counts. The chain couples TRBV6-5 to TRBJ1-4, with D hard to call. The V gene lost 6 bases and the J gene lost 10 bases, with 18 bases spanning the gap. The CDR3 runs to 14 residues. Per the germline V gene, CDR1 is MNHEY and CDR2 is SVGAGI. The CDR3 DNA reads as TGTGCCAGCAGCCGACGAAGGGAGGGTGGAAAACTGTTTTTT. Translated: CASSRRREGGKLFF.

The chain has TRBV2 and TRBJ2-7; weak D call: TRBD1 (6 bases). The CDR3 extends over 14 amino acids. V was pared by 3 bases and J by 2 bases, with 11 bases between. CDR1 is SNHLY, CDR2 FYNNEI, per germline. This CDR3 is CASSDSQGTYEQYF. The CDR3 DNA follows: TGTGCCAGCAGTGATTCACAGGGAACCTACGAGCAGTACTTC.

V and J are TRBV18 and TRBJ1-2; D call uncertain. CDR3 length: 16 amino acids. V lost 5 bases and J lost 1, with 17 bases in between. The germline gives CDR1 KGHSH, CDR2 LQKENI. The CDR3 spells CASSSTRDWINYGYTF. The CDR3, as DNA: TGTGCCAGCTCAAGTACGAGAGACTGGATTAACTATGGCTACACCTTC.

The chain employs TRBV30 and TRBJ2-7; D uncertain. The CDR3 consists of 12 residues. Trimming left V 2 bases short and J 4 bases short, with 9 bases between. CDR1 GTSNPN and CDR2 SVGIG come from the germline V gene (reference sequence). The CDR3 DNA is TGTGCCTGGAGTTGGACGGTTTACGAGCAGTACTTC. Its translation is CAWSWTVYEQYF. The entire variable domain, with the rest obtained from reference TRBV30 and TRBJ2-7, is as follows: SQTIHQWPATLVQPVGSPLSLECTVEGTSNPNLYWYRQAAGRGLQLLFYSVGIGQISSEVPQNLSASRPQDRQFILSSKKLLLSDSGFYLCAWSWTVYEQYFGPGTRLTVT.

This chain uses TRBV6-1 with TRBJ2-1, with 12 bases identical to TRBD2. The CDR3 totals 15 residues. The V gene's germline CDR1 is MNHNS and CDR2 SASEGT. J gave up 9 bases and V 2 bases, and 5 bases lay outside the gene matches. The CDR3 is CASSESSGRAIEQFF. Written as DNA, the CDR3 is TGTGCCAGCAGTGAATCTAGCGGGAGGGCCATTGAGCAGTTCTTC.

The genes are TRBV2 and TRBJ2-7; D not certain. V lost 3 bases and J lost 1, with 4 bases in between. Germline V gene lookup returns CDR1 SNHLY and CDR2 FYNNEI. The CDR3 spans 12 residues. CDR3 residues: CASSDDSYEQYF. The CDR3 DNA sequence: TGTGCCAGCAGTGATGATTCCTACGAGCAGTACTTC.

This sequence joins TRBV7-9 and TRBJ2-5; D is unclear. The V gene lost 5 bases and the J gene lost 2 bases, with 3 bases spanning the gap. CDR3 size: 11 residues. CDR1 is SEHNR, CDR2 FQNEAQ, per germline (reference sequence). CDR3 sequence reads: CASSPQETQYF. The CDR3 bases are TGTGCCAGCAGCCCACAAGAGACCCAGTACTTC. Full variable domain (outside the CDR3, taken from reference TRBV7-9 and TRBJ2-5): DTGVSQNPRHKITKRGQNVTFRCDPISEHNRLYWYRQTLGQGPEFLTYFQNEAQLEKSRLLSDRFSAERPKGSFSTLEIQRTEQGDSAMYLCASSPQETQYFGPGTRLLVL.

About this clone: Other DNA variants within this sample encode the same CDR3. This sequence joins TRBV10-1 and TRBJ1-1, with unresolved D. V shed 3 bases and J shed 1 base, with 6 bases lying between them. Per the germline V gene, CDR1 is WNHNN and CDR2 is SYGVQD (reference sequence). The CDR3 totals 13 residues. For the CDR3, the DNA is TGCGCCAGCAGTGACAGGCCGAACACTGAAGCTTTCTTT. It specifies CASSDRPNTEAFF.

This clone showed up just a few times. This sequence joins TRBV5-1 and TRBJ1-1, with 7 nucleotides matching TRBD1. CDR1 is SGHRS and CDR2 is YFSETQ in the germline V gene. The CDR3 consists of 11 residues. Trimming took 5 bases from V and 10 from J; bases not matched to a gene: 5. The CDR3 sequence: CASRATGSAFF. CDR3 coding DNA: TGCGCCAGCAGAGCGACAGGGTCAGCTTTCTTT.

The chain uses TRBV9 and TRBJ2-2; 7 nucleotides align to TRBD2. Trimming at V came to 5 bases and at J to 5 bases, leaving 3 bases not matched to a gene. Germline V gene sequence: CDR1 SGDLS, CDR2 YYNGEE. The CDR3 is made up of 13 amino acids. This chain's CDR3 is CASSLSGTGELFF. CDR3 bases: TGTGCCAGCAGTCTTAGCGGGACCGGGGAGCTGTTTTTT.

This clone has just a few counts. The chain is built from TRBV11-2 and TRBJ1-2; 8 bases agree with TRBD1. Germline V lookup: CDR1 SGHAT, CDR2 FQNNGV. The CDR3 extends over 16 amino acids. With 5 bases clipped from V and 5 bases from J, the junction kept 13 bases outside the gene matches. This CDR3 reads CASSPRTGFSFYGYTF. CDR3 bases: TGTGCCAGCAGCCCCAGGACAGGGTTTTCCTTTTATGGCTACACCTTC.

J is TRBJ2-7 and V is TRBV4-1, with D perhaps TRBD2 (5 bases). This CDR3 is 13 amino acids long. Germline V gene sequence: CDR1 MGHRA, CDR2 YSYEKL. V lost 1 base to trimming and J lost 7 bases, with 11 bases between them. In nucleotides, the CDR3 is TGCGCCAGCAGCCAAGTTGACTACGGGGAGCAGTACTTC. Translation: CASSQVDYGEQYF.

This chain links TRBV5-1 with TRBJ2-1, with no clear D. Germline CDR1 SGHRS, CDR2 YFSETQ. V shed 1 base and J shed 5 bases, with 13 bases lying between them. The CDR3 extends over 15 amino acids. CDR3 loop: CASSLTQLKNNEQFF. In nucleotides, the CDR3 is TGCGCCAGCAGCTTGACACAGCTTAAGAACAATGAGCAGTTCTTC.

A single count supports this clone. The J gene is TRBJ2-5, the V gene TRBV24-1; the D is unclear. This CDR3 has 15 amino acids. Trimming pared 6 bases from V and 2 bases from J, leaving 15 bases between. Looked up from germline, CDR1 is KGHDR and CDR2 is SFDVKD. Here the CDR3 DNA reads TGTGCCACCAGTTCCAGGTCAGTGGGTCAAGAGACCCAGTACTTC. Its protein is CATSSRSVGQETQYF.

CDR3 sequence reads: CASSIISATSGWGKSHEQFF. Here the CDR3 DNA reads TGTGCCAGTAGTATTATCTCCGCGACTAGCGGTTGGGGCAAGAGCCATGAGCAGTTCTTC. The gene calls are TRBV19 and TRBJ2-1; 9 nucleotides agree with TRBD2. V was clipped by 3 bases and J by 8 bases; unmatched bases: 23. CDR1 LNHDA and CDR2 SQIVND come from the germline V gene (reference sequence). CDR3 length equals 20 residues.

The rearrangement uses TRBV27 and TRBJ1-4; D uncertain. CDR1 is MNHEY and CDR2 is SMNVEV in the germline V gene (reference sequence). This CDR3 comprises 13 residues. The V and J ends lost 5 bases and 8 bases respectively, with 12 bases between them. CDR3 in amino acids: CASSLQWGEKLFF. The DNA for the CDR3 is TGTGCCAGCAGTCTTCAGTGGGGAGAAAAACTGTTTTTT.

CDR3 protein: CATSVWGQPQHF. In nucleotides, the CDR3 is TGTGCCACCAGTGTGTGGGGTCAGCCCCAGCATTTT. The V and J genes are TRBV24-1 and TRBJ1-5; D remains ambiguous. CDR1 KGHDR and CDR2 SFDVKD come from the germline V gene. CDR3 size: 12 residues. The germline V and J ends were trimmed by 5 bases and 6 bases, with 7 bases remaining between them.

The genes are TRBV29-1 and TRBJ2-7; D is unresolved. V was shortened by 4 bases and J by 2 bases, with 9 bases between the two germline ends. CDR1 is SQVTM, CDR2 ANQGSEA, per germline. CDR3 length equals 12 residues. CDR3 coding DNA: TGCAGCGTTGGTGTCAGTACCTACGAGCAGTACTTC. Translated, it gives CSVGVSTYEQYF.

The chain has TRBV5-1 and TRBJ2-7, with TRBD2 identical over 7 bases. The CDR3 spans 14 residues. Germline loops: CDR1 SGHRS, CDR2 YFSETQ. Trimming at V came to 5 bases and at J to 6 bases, leaving 11 bases not matched to a gene. The CDR3 DNA sequence: TGCGCCAGCAGTTGGGGGGAGGGCCGGGTCGAGCAGTACTTC. Translated: CASSWGEGRVEQYF. The full variable domain, with the rest looked up from reference TRBV5-1 and TRBJ2-7, is KAGVTQTPRYLIKTRGQQVTLSCSPISGHRSVSWYQQTPGQGLQFLFEYFSETQRNKGNFPGRFSGRQFSNSRSEMNVSTLELGDSALYLCASSWGEGRVEQYFGPGTRLTVT.

The chain links TRBV7-9 to TRBJ2-7; D is unresolved. The germline V gene has CDR1 SEHNR and CDR2 FQNEAQ (reference sequence). The length of the CDR3 is 14 residues. Deletions cut 4 bases from V and 4 bases from J, with 14 bases between. This CDR3 reads CASSSPSGRYEQYF. DNA for the CDR3: TGTGCCAGCAGCTCACCCTCTGGCAGATACGAGCAGTACTTC.

V usage is TRBV10-1 and J usage is TRBJ1-4; D is possibly TRBD1 (5 bases). Germline lookup yields CDR1 WNHNN and CDR2 SYGVQD (reference sequence). CDR3 length: 19 amino acids. Deletions cut 4 bases from V and 8 bases from J, with 29 bases between. CDR3 region: CASSVDRDGGPHRREKLFF. The CDR3 bases are TGCGCCAGCAGTGTCGACCGGGACGGAGGACCACACCGCCGGGAAAAACTGTTTTTT.